Listed below are T cell receptor beta chains from one sample, sequenced in a study of blood T cell repertoires in COVID-19. Measured with immunoSEQ multiplex PCR; TCRdb has only the in-frame clones, and not every one. The sample consists of around 150,000 clones, over 70% of them appearing once. The source material was peripheral blood. Receptors were obtained from an elderly woman with active or convalescent COVID-19. The CDR3 runs from the conserved cysteine through the conserved F or W. D genes are given only for firm matches. Some rows have no size entry. The others give once, few or many, or a class for an expanded clone.

j_call	d_call	v_call	clone_size	cdr3_aa	cdr3_nt
TRBJ2-5	NA	TRBV7-2	NA	CASSLNRVETQYF	TGTGCCAGCAGCTTAAACAGGGTAGAGACCCAGTACTTC
TRBJ2-3	NA	TRBV25-1	NA	CASSDRAGGSTDTQYF	TGTGCCAGCAGTGATCGGGCAGGGGGGAGCACAGATACGCAGTATTTT
TRBJ1-5	TRBD1	TRBV10-2	few	CASSEGDRANQPQHF	TGCGCCAGCAGTGAAGGGGACAGGGCGAATCAGCCCCAGCATTTT
TRBJ1-6	NA	TRBV6-4	NA	CARPGHRLDNSPLHF	TGTGCCAGGCCGGGACACCGGTTAGATAATTCACCCCTCCACTTT
TRBJ1-4	NA	TRBV24-1	NA	CATSKRDYSEKLFF	TGTGCCACCTCGAAGAGAGATTATAGTGAAAAACTGTTTTTT
TRBJ2-7	NA	TRBV7-2	NA	CASSLDRTVYEQYF	TGTGCCAGCAGCTTGGATAGGACAGTCTACGAGCAGTACTTC
TRBJ1-4	TRBD1	TRBV18	NA	CASSRNGQGGEKLFF	TGTGCCAGCTCTCGTAACGGACAGGGGGGCGAAAAACTGTTTTTT
TRBJ1-4	NA	TRBV7-2	NA	CASSPGGGARGEKLFF	TGTGCCAGCAGCCCCGGGGGAGGGGCGCGAGGTGAAAAACTGTTTTTT
TRBJ2-7	TRBD1	TRBV29-1	NA	CSVEKDRGLNEQYF	TGCAGCGTTGAGAAGGACAGGGGGCTCAACGAGCAGTACTTC
TRBJ2-6	TRBD2	TRBV11-2	few	CASRLTSGDPSGANVLTF	TGTGCCAGCAGATTGACTAGCGGCGACCCCTCTGGGGCCAACGTCCTGACTTTC
TRBJ1-3	NA	TRBV29-1	NA	CSVDDSYSGNTIYF	TGCAGCGTTGACGACAGCTACTCTGGAAACACCATATATTTT
TRBJ2-1	TRBD2	TRBV14	NA	CASSQLAGGRNEQFF	TGTGCCAGCAGCCAACTCGCGGGGGGGCGAAATGAGCAGTTCTTC
TRBJ1-5	NA	TRBV3-1/TRBV3-2	NA	CASSQGSGGSNQPQHF	TGTGCCAGCAGCCAAGGTTCCGGGGGGAGCAATCAGCCCCAGCATTTT
TRBJ2-1	NA	TRBV4-2	NA	CASSPTEPNEQFF	TGTGCCAGCAGCCCAACGGAGCCCAATGAGCAGTTCTTC
TRBJ1-6	NA	TRBV11-2	NA	CASSLGGGNSPLHF	TGTGCCAGCAGCTTAGGGGGCGGAAATTCACCCCTCCACTTT
TRBJ1-2	TRBD1	TRBV2	NA	CASSPRGQAYGYTF	TGTGCCAGCAGTCCGAGGGGACAGGCATATGGCTACACCTTC
TRBJ1-2	TRBD1	TRBV10-3	NA	CAIHPGQGSTTF	TGTGCCATCCACCCGGGACAGGGTTCCACAACCTTC
TRBJ2-1	NA	TRBV6-6	NA	CASSYSRSPGFNEQFF	TGTGCCAGCAGTTACTCGAGGTCCCCGGGGTTCAATGAGCAGTTCTTC
TRBJ2-5	TRBD2	TRBV19	once	CASSSTSGGETQYF	TGTGCCAGTAGTTCTACTAGCGGGGGTGAGACCCAGTACTTC
TRBJ2-6	NA	TRBV16	NA	CASSPSQGGTGANVLTF	TGTGCCAGCAGCCCAAGCCAGGGGGGAACTGGGGCCAACGTCCTGACTTTC
TRBJ2-1	TRBD2	TRBV4-3	NA	CASSQGPGTTINEQFF	TGCGCCAGCAGCCAAGGCCCCGGGACTACCATAAATGAGCAGTTCTTC
TRBJ1-6	TRBD1	TRBV30	many	CAWSAEQGANSPLHF	TGTGCCTGGAGCGCCGAACAGGGGGCGAATTCACCCCTCCACTTT
TRBJ1-2	NA	TRBV27	NA	CASSPGSRGGYGYTF	TGTGCCAGCAGTCCGGGGTCCAGGGGCGGGTATGGCTACACCTTC
TRBJ2-1	TRBD2	TRBV15	NA	CATSRDLGGLAGGGPVETAQFF	TGTGCCACCAGCAGAGATTTGGGAGGACTAGCGGGGGGCGGTCCCGTTGAAACGGCGCAGTTCTTC
TRBJ2-1	TRBD2	TRBV9	NA	CASSAGGAVRNEQFF	TGTGCCAGCAGCGCGGGGGGGGCAGTTCGAAATGAGCAGTTCTTC
TRBJ2-5	NA	TRBV29-1	NA	CSPSETQYF	TGCAGCCCCTCGGAGACCCAGTACTTC
TRBJ2-2	NA	TRBV12-3/TRBV12-4	few	CASTTLGELFF	TGTGCCAGCACTACCTTGGGGGAGCTGTTTTTT
TRBJ1-3	TRBD1	TRBV2	NA	CASSQWTGHPSGNTIYF	TGTGCCAGCAGTCAATGGACAGGGCATCCCTCTGGAAACACCATATATTTT
TRBJ1-5	NA	TRBV10-2	NA	CASSETVDQPQHF	TGCGCCAGCAGTGAGACAGTGGATCAGCCCCAGCATTTT
TRBJ1-3	NA	TRBV3-1/TRBV3-2	NA	CASSQDARGAGNTIYF	TGTGCCAGCAGCCAAGACGCCAGGGGAGCTGGAAACACCATATATTTT
TRBJ2-5	NA	TRBV10-3	once	CAISDGGGGQETQYF	TGTGCCATCAGTGATGGAGGGGGCGGCCAAGAGACCCAGTACTTC
TRBJ2-5	TRBD1	TRBV19	NA	CASSTGQGAVRETQYF	TGTGCCAGTAGTACGGGACAGGGGGCGGTTCGGGAGACCCAGTACTTC
TRBJ2-5	TRBD2	TRBV11-3	once	CASRLSGGAGETQYF	TGTGCCAGCAGGCTAAGCGGGGGGGCCGGAGAGACCCAGTACTTC
TRBJ1-3	NA	TRBV7-2	NA	CASSLVPGGNTIYF	TGTGCCAGCAGCTTAGTCCCAGGTGGAAACACCATATATTTT
TRBJ1-2	TRBD1	TRBV7-6	NA	CASSLDEGANGYTF	TGTGCCAGCAGCTTAGACGAGGGGGCGAATGGCTACACCTTC
TRBJ2-5	NA	TRBV2	NA	CASTYYETQYF	TGTGCCAGCACCTACTACGAGACCCAGTACTTC
TRBJ1-1	TRBD1	TRBV7-2	once	CASSLGGGPEAFF	TGTGCCAGCAGCTTAGGAGGGGGCCCTGAAGCTTTCTTT
TRBJ2-2	TRBD1	TRBV7-2	once	CASSLRTGGNTGELFF	TGTGCCAGCAGCCTCCGGACAGGGGGAAATACCGGGGAGCTGTTTTTT
TRBJ2-3	TRBD2	TRBV4-3	NA	CASSQDVPSGAADTQYF	TGCGCCAGCAGCCAAGATGTCCCTAGCGGGGCGGCAGATACGCAGTATTTT
TRBJ1-2	TRBD1	TRBV4-3	NA	CASSHRDSQTYGYTF	TGCGCCAGCAGCCACCGGGACAGCCAAACCTATGGCTACACCTTC
TRBJ2-2	TRBD2	TRBV3-1/TRBV3-2	NA	CASISMFGRDIATGELFF	TGTGCCAGCATCTCGATGTTCGGGAGGGACATCGCTACCGGGGAGCTGTTTTTT
TRBJ2-3	TRBD2	TRBV5-1	once	CASSFGSTNPGLGLGGGADTQYF	TGCGCCAGCAGCTTTGGCTCTACCAACCCGGGCTTAGGTTTAGGCGGGGGGGCAGATACGCAGTATTTT
TRBJ2-1	TRBD2	TRBV6-2/TRBV6-3	NA	CASSPGLGAYNEQFF	TGTGCCAGCAGTCCGGGACTAGGAGCCTACAATGAGCAGTTCTTC
TRBJ2-7	TRBD1	TRBV28	NA	CASMTGTLSSYEQYF	TGTGCCAGCATGACAGGGACCCTAAGCTCCTACGAGCAGTACTTC
TRBJ1-4	NA	TRBV21-1	NA	CASSKRPLRTGVGEKLFF	TGTGCCAGCAGCAAGCGGCCTCTCAGGACAGGGGTGGGAGAAAAACTGTTTTTT
TRBJ2-7	NA	TRBV4-3	NA	CASSQDVSYEQYF	TGCGCCAGCAGCCAAGATGTCAGTTACGAGCAGTACTTC
TRBJ1-6	NA	TRBV12-3/TRBV12-4	NA	CASSLERVGPLHF	TGTGCCAGCAGCCTAGAGCGGGTAGGACCCCTCCACTTT
TRBJ1-1	TRBD1	TRBV19	NA	CASFHRGGENTEAFF	TGTGCCAGTTTCCACAGGGGAGGAGAGAACACTGAAGCTTTCTTT
TRBJ2-5	TRBD1	TRBV7-2	NA	CASSSLTGGAETQYF	TGTGCCAGCAGCTCGTTGACAGGGGGCGCGGAGACCCAGTACTTC
TRBJ1-5	TRBD1	TRBV28	NA	CASRRDRGGFGNQPQHF	TGTGCCAGCAGACGGGACAGGGGTGGATTTGGCAATCAGCCCCAGCATTTT
TRBJ2-3	NA	TRBV27	NA	CASNERSTDTQYF	TGTGCCAGCAATGAGCGAAGCACAGATACGCAGTATTTT
TRBJ1-6	NA	TRBV27	once	CASSFEGYNSPLHF	TGTGCCAGCAGTTTTGAGGGCTATAATTCACCCCTCCACTTT
TRBJ1-1	NA	TRBV18	NA	CASSPDKTTEAFF	TGTGCCAGCTCACCTGACAAGACCACTGAAGCTTTCTTT
TRBJ2-7	NA	TRBV2	NA	CASRLTNYEQYF	TGTGCCAGCAGGCTGACTAACTACGAGCAGTACTTC
TRBJ1-2	TRBD1	TRBV5-6	NA	CASSFYDRANYGYTF	TGTGCCAGCAGCTTCTACGACAGGGCTAACTATGGCTACACCTTC
TRBJ1-2	TRBD1	TRBV5-6	NA	CASSPGQVLFGYTF	TGTGCCAGCAGCCCCGGACAGGTCTTATTTGGCTACACCTTC
TRBJ1-4	TRBD1	TRBV6-5	NA	CASSPGTANEKLFF	TGTGCCAGCAGCCCCGGGACAGCGAATGAAAAACTGTTTTTT
TRBJ1-1	NA	TRBV28	NA	CASSFLRARAFF	TGTGCCAGCAGTTTCCTCAGGGCTCGAGCTTTCTTT
TRBJ1-1	TRBD1	TRBV5-1	few	CASSLGGQGIPTEAFF	TGCGCCAGCAGCTTGGGCGGACAGGGTATCCCCACTGAAGCTTTCTTT